The source of this T cell receptor beta chain is a study of metastatic and nonmetastatic thyroid tumors. Study-wide context: Repertoire data that came from the blood and tumor or nodule tissue of malignant and benign thyroid patients were compared.

Whole-study results and caveats: In blood and tumor, TCR beta diversity was reportedly significantly higher in malignant thyroid tumors than in benign nodules.

This clone was picked up many times. Its antigen remains unidentified. In the authors' workflow: Building a distant-metastasis classifier for papillary thyroid cancer drew on CDR3 differences across clinicopathological groups. With MiXCR, TCRdb called clones anew from the PCR reads. These V and J calls rely on TCRdb rather than the paper's analysis. Of approximately 24,000 clones in the sample, about 21% were seen once. V was shortened by 1 base and J by 4 bases, with 8 bases between the two germline ends. Germline V gives CDR1 MGHRA, CDR2 YSYEKL. The CDR3 runs 14 residues. All patients were treatment-naive before thyroid surgery.

Source material: blood. This TCR derives from a male donor with papillary thyroid cancer or a benign thyroid nodule (not recorded which). Some clones in this sample may be carry-over from other donors' samples. The gene calls are TRBV4-1 and TRBJ1-5; the D is unclear. The CDR3 reads CASSQAQENQPQHF. The CDR3 region has the DNA TGCGCCAGCAGCCAAGCGCAGGAAAATCAGCCCCAGCATTTT.